This is a list of T cell receptor beta chains from one sample in a study of blood T cell repertoires in COVID-19. TCRdb's copy holds only in-frame clones and misses some; the assay was immunoSEQ multiplex PCR. The profile covers tens of thousands of clones, with more than 70% appearing a single time and about a fifth taken by the ten largest. The specimen sequenced was peripheral blood. Receptors were obtained from a woman of 80 years or more in a cohort sampled during active or convalescent COVID-19. CDR3s include the opening cysteine and the closing phenylalanine or tryptophan. A D gene is named only where the DNA matches it firmly. The listing skips clone size in some rows; elsewhere it reads once, few, many or a size class.

J | V | size | D | CDR3 | DNA
TRBJ2-1 | TRBV28 | NA | TRBD2 | CASRGGTPINGGQFF | TGTGCCAGCAGGGGGGGGACTCCCATTAACGGAGGGCAGTTCTTC
TRBJ2-5 | TRBV6-4 | NA | TRBD2 | CASSRSAGAGRETQYF | TGTGCCAGCAGTCGCTCAGCGGGAGCAGGGCGAGAGACCCAGTACTTC
TRBJ1-1 | TRBV30 | NA | NA | CAWSSDGEAFF | TGTGCCTGGAGTAGTGACGGGGAAGCTTTCTTT
TRBJ1-1 | TRBV12-3/TRBV12-4 | NA | NA | CASRAGKGTEAFF | TGTGCCAGCAGGGCAGGGAAGGGCACTGAAGCTTTCTTT
TRBJ1-1 | TRBV5-1 | NA | NA | CASSPARQGNMNTEAFF | TGCGCCAGCAGCCCCGCCAGGCAGGGGAACATGAACACTGAAGCTTTCTTT
TRBJ1-1 | TRBV28 | NA | NA | CASSLDRNTEAFF | TGTGCCAGCAGTTTGGACAGAAACACTGAAGCTTTCTTT
TRBJ2-1 | TRBV3-1/TRBV3-2 | NA | NA | CASSQNALGLREQFF | TGTGCCAGCAGCCAAAACGCCCTCGGACTGCGTGAGCAGTTCTTC
TRBJ1-4 | TRBV11-2 | NA | NA | CASSLEPRDTYEKLFF | TGTGCCAGCAGCTTAGAACCCAGGGACACCTATGAAAAACTGTTTTTT
TRBJ1-2 | TRBV6-6 | NA | TRBD1 | CASSPGTGRGDYGYTF | TGTGCCAGCAGTCCCGGGACAGGGAGAGGGGACTATGGCTACACCTTC
TRBJ2-1 | TRBV7-2 | NA | NA | CASSSLRAYNEQFF | TGTGCCAGCAGCTCCTTGCGGGCTTACAATGAGCAGTTCTTC
TRBJ1-2 | TRBV24-1 | once | NA | CATSDSGTRVNYGYTF | TGTGCCACCAGTGATTCCGGGACACGGGTTAACTATGGCTACACCTTC
TRBJ2-7 | TRBV19 | few | TRBD1 | CASSGAGTGDYEQYF | TGTGCCAGTAGTGGTGCCGGGACAGGGGACTACGAGCAGTACTTC
TRBJ2-5 | TRBV7-9 | NA | NA | CASRETGQQETQYF | TGTGCCAGCAGGGAGACAGGCCAGCAAGAGACCCAGTACTTC
TRBJ1-1 | TRBV6-1 | NA | NA | CASSEWVTSNTEAFF | TGTGCCAGCAGTGAATGGGTGACATCGAACACTGAAGCTTTCTTT
TRBJ2-1 | TRBV5-8 | NA | NA | CASSRLAGPNNEQFF | TGTGCCAGCAGCCGACTCGCGGGGCCTAACAATGAGCAGTTCTTC
TRBJ1-4 | TRBV28 | once | NA | CASRGGSPNEKLFF | TGTGCCAGCAGGGGGGGGTCCCCTAATGAAAAACTGTTTTTT
TRBJ2-1 | TRBV6-6 | NA | TRBD2 | CASSRTSGVAYNEQFF | TGTGCCAGCAGTCGGACTAGCGGGGTAGCCTACAATGAGCAGTTCTTC
TRBJ2-1 | TRBV11-3 | NA | TRBD2 | CASTRGVSGHNNEQFF | TGTGCCAGCACCCGGGGGGTTAGCGGTCACAATAATGAGCAGTTCTTC
TRBJ1-3 | TRBV19 | NA | NA | CASSIPGRGPRGNTIYF | TGTGCCAGTAGTATTCCCGGCAGGGGACCAAGAGGAAACACCATATATTTT
TRBJ1-5 | TRBV10-3 | NA | NA | CAISGGGGEPQHF | TGTGCCATCAGTGGGGGGGGAGGAGAGCCCCAGCATTTT